This TCR beta chain was observed in a study of T cell responses to AZD1222 COVID-19 vaccine. Profiling relied on immunoSEQ multiplex PCR, and the TCRdb table lists in-frame clones only, not all of them. The table has fewer than 150,000 clones, 80% to 90% seen once; the top ten hold about 7.8%. From germline, CDR1 is MNHEY and CDR2 SVGEGT. The CDR3 spans 15 residues. V was pared by 4 bases and J by 2 bases, with 13 bases between. This clone was detected once. The genes are TRBV6-2 or TRBV6-3 and TRBJ2-3; D remains ambiguous. The specimen comprised peripheral blood, sampled on day 0 of AZD1222 vaccination. This sequence originates from an adult in good health. CDR3 sequence (DNA): TGTGCCAGCAGTTCATCCCGCGTTCCCACAGATACGCAGTATTTT. It is translated as CASSSSRVPTDTQYF.